This T cell receptor beta chain was observed in a study of blood T cell repertoires in COVID-19. About the study: From T cells, B-cell-depleted T cells, or PBMCs came the material, which was cDNA or gDNA.

In the original workflow: How many nucleated cells were present was estimated from reference gene primer amplification. The data were produced by immunoSEQ multiplex PCR, yet TCRdb's version contains in-frame clones alone and is incomplete. V and J calls and clone size come straight from that table; D and trimming were deduced from the DNA. The data contain about 280,000 clones, about nine tenths of them seen just once; the ten biggest clones take up about 10%. The CDR3 runs 12 residues. Germline loops: CDR1 SGHDT, CDR2 YYEEEE. Trimming removed 4 bases at V and 4 bases at J, with 8 bases between. The source of this sequence is a man between 40 and 49 years old with active or convalescent COVID-19. Sequenced: peripheral blood. V is TRBV5-6 and J is TRBJ1-1; D is ambiguous. The CDR3: CASSPGSTEAFF. In DNA, the CDR3 is TGTGCCAGCAGCCCGGGGAGCACTGAAGCTTTCTTT.